The clone carrying this T cell receptor beta chain showed up many times. V shed 5 bases and J shed 5 bases, with 9 bases lying between them. Per germline, CDR1 DFQATT and CDR2 SNEGSKA (reference sequence). This CDR3 region has 11 residues. The entry originates in a study of metastatic and nonmetastatic thyroid tumors. Nobody among the patients had been given any treatment before thyroid surgery. TCRdb re-called the PCR reads via MiXCR. This sample yields approximately 20,000 clones, of which around 16% are seen a single time; roughly 18% belongs to the top ten. Sequencing was performed on blood. The origin of this receptor is a male donor with papillary thyroid cancer or a benign thyroid nodule (not recorded which). Some clones in this sample may be carry-over from other donors' samples. V gene TRBV20-1 combines with J gene TRBJ2-5, with no clear D. The DNA for the CDR3 is TGCAGTGCTCCGGCCTGGGAGACCCAGTACTTC. Residues: CSAPAWETQYF.